This TCR beta chain was sequenced during a study of blood T cell repertoires in COVID-19. Overall study: The analysed material was cDNA or gDNA that came from T cells, B-cell-depleted T cells, or PBMCs.

Clones were sequenced by immunoSEQ multiplex PCR, and TCRdb holds only the in-frame ones, with some missing. The sample lists 28,000 or so clones; over 75% were seen once. V lost 0 bases, J lost 4 bases, and 13 bases lay in between. The germline gives CDR1 SGHRS, CDR2 YFSETQ. This CDR3 spans 15 amino acids. The chain employs TRBV5-1 and TRBJ1-1; tentative D call: TRBD1 (5 bases). This sequence originates from a human donor with active COVID-19. The donor label of this sample is uncertain. Specimen: peripheral blood. The CDR3 DNA follows: TGCGCCAGCAGCTTGGCGGCAGGGAAGGGCACTGAAGCTTTCTTT. Amino acid sequence: CASSLAAGKGTEAFF.